Listed below are T cell receptor beta chains from one sample, sequenced in a study of sequential checkpoint blockade in melanoma. Only in-frame clones appear in the TCRdb table, and some are missing; sequencing was by immunoSEQ multiplex PCR. The sample lists roughly 3,800 clones, 60% occurring once. Here the sequenced sample was CD8+ T cells sorted from blood (inferred from file names), taken from a patient given nivolumab and ipilimumab in sequence. The receptor source for this set is a human donor with melanoma. Both conserved end residues are part of each CDR3. Each record gives: J gene, D gene, clone size, V gene, CDR3 DNA, CDR3 protein. The D gene is left open where the match is weak. Some rows mark clone size as missing; the rest say once, few, many or name a class of expanded clone.

>TRBJ1-2|NA|NA|TRBV4-2
TGTGCCAGCAGCCCCAACGCCGGAGGGGACTATGGCTACACCTTC
CASSPNAGGDYGYTF
>TRBJ2-3|TRBD2|NA|TRBV6-1
TGTGCCAGCAGTGAGGGGGGGGAGGACTCCACAGATACGCAGTATTTT
CASSEGGEDSTDTQYF
>TRBJ2-1|NA|NA|TRBV2
TGTGCCAGCAGTGAAGGGGGGGGCTTTACTGAGCAGTTCTTC
CASSEGGGFTEQFF
>TRBJ2-1|NA|few|TRBV29-1
TGCAGCGTTGAACCTCGTTTGAATGAGCAGTTCTTC
CSVEPRLNEQFF
>TRBJ1-6|TRBD1|NA|TRBV5-7
TGTGCCAGCGGTAAGACAGGGGCTAGTTCACCCCTCCACTTT
CASGKTGASSPLHF
>TRBJ1-1|NA|NA|TRBV7-2
TGTGCCAGCAGCCCCGGGGGGGCTGAAGCTTTCTTT
CASSPGGAEAFF
>TRBJ1-2|NA|NA|TRBV7-2
TGTGCCAGCAGCCGTACGAAGCAGACAGCCCTTCTCTATGGCTACACCTTC
CASSRTKQTALLYGYTF
>TRBJ2-1|TRBD2|NA|TRBV7-9
TGTGCCTGGCTAGCGGGGGGCTACAATGAGCAGTTCTTC
CAWLAGGYNEQFF
>TRBJ2-2|NA|NA|TRBV27
TGTGCCAGCCGCCCCTCGGGGACCGGGGAGCTGTTTTTT
CASRPSGTGELFF
>TRBJ1-2|NA|NA|TRBV25-1
TGTGCCAGCAGTTTGACAGGCCCAGCTAACTATGGCTACACCTTC
CASSLTGPANYGYTF
>TRBJ2-7|TRBD1|NA|TRBV30
TGTGCCTGGAGCTTGGGGACAGGGGGCCTCGAGCAGTACTTC
CAWSLGTGGLEQYF
>TRBJ2-7|TRBD1|NA|TRBV30
TGTGCCGGTAGGGCAGGGGGCTACGAGCAGTACTTC
CAGRAGGYEQYF
>TRBJ2-7|TRBD1|NA|TRBV19
TGTGCCAGTAGTACGACAGGGGGCTCCTACGAGCAGTACTTC
CASSTTGGSYEQYF
>TRBJ1-2|NA|NA|TRBV30
TGTGCCTGGAGTGAAGGCACCAGGAATGGCTACACCTTC
CAWSEGTRNGYTF
>TRBJ1-5|NA|NA|TRBV2
TGTGCCAGCGGGGGGAGGGAACTGACCCAGCATTTT
CASGGRELTQHF
>TRBJ2-3|TRBD2|NA|TRBV2
TGTGCCAGCAGTGAACTAATAGCGGGGGGGCAAGATACGCAGTATTTT
CASSELIAGGQDTQYF
>TRBJ2-7|TRBD1|NA|TRBV13
TGTGCCAGCAGCCCCGACAGGGGGCGCGTTTACGAGCAGTACTTC
CASSPDRGRVYEQYF
>TRBJ1-2|NA|NA|TRBV21-1
TGTGCCAGCAGCTTGGGAATCCAGGGCCATGGCTACACCTTC
CASSLGIQGHGYTF
>TRBJ2-5|TRBD2|NA|TRBV6-1
TGTGCCAGCAGTGAAATTGGGGGGGTCGGAAAGGAGACCCAGTACTTC
CASSEIGGVGKETQYF
>TRBJ2-7|NA|NA|TRBV2
TGTGCCAGCAGTGAAATTACAGGATATCTTCTCTACGAGCAGTACTTC
CASSEITGYLLYEQYF
>TRBJ2-7|TRBD1|NA|TRBV27
TGTGCCAGCAGTTATGGGACAGCCTACGAGCAGTACTTC
CASSYGTAYEQYF
>TRBJ1-2|NA|few|TRBV7-9
TGTGCCAGCAGCCCGGGGGGGGAGATCCATGGCTACACCTTC
CASSPGGEIHGYTF
>TRBJ2-1|TRBD1|NA|TRBV5-4
TGTGCCAGTATCGGGACAGGGGGCTACAATGAGCAGTTCTTC
CASIGTGGYNEQFF
>TRBJ2-1|TRBD2|NA|TRBV9
TGTGCCAGCAGCGGAAGCGGGAGGGAGGAGTTCTTC
CASSGSGREEFF
>TRBJ2-7|NA|NA|TRBV30
TGTGCCTGGAGTACCAGCGGCACAAACTACGAGCAGTACTTC
CAWSTSGTNYEQYF
>TRBJ2-3|NA|NA|TRBV5-5
TGTGCCAGCATCCAAATTCTGACTAGCACAGATACGCAGTATTTT
CASIQILTSTDTQYF
>TRBJ2-7|NA|many|TRBV4-2
TGTGCCAGCAGGGACGGACTCTCCTACGAGCAGTACTTC
CASRDGLSYEQYF
>TRBJ2-2|TRBD2|NA|TRBV27
TGTGCCAGCAGTTCGGGACTAGCGGGAGTTCTGAACACCGGGGAGCTGTTTTTT
CASSSGLAGVLNTGELFF
>TRBJ2-2|NA|once|TRBV28
TGTGCCAGCAGTGGGACCTTACGGGGGAGTTGGACCGGGGAGCTGTTTTTT
CASSGTLRGSWTGELFF
>TRBJ2-7|TRBD2|NA|TRBV19
TGTGCCAGTAGTATAGCTGGGGGGGGAGCGCTCTACGAGCAGTACTTC
CASSIAGGGALYEQYF
>TRBJ2-7|NA|NA|TRBV30
TGTGCCTGGAAAACACAGGAGATCGACTACGAGCAGTACTTC
CAWKTQEIDYEQYF
>TRBJ1-1|NA|few|TRBV10-1
TGCGCCAGCAGGAAACAGGGCCGGGCTGAAGCTTTCTTT
CASRKQGRAEAFF
>TRBJ2-5|NA|NA|TRBV7-6
TGTGCCAGCAGCACCGAAGAGATGGCAGGGGCCGCTCAAGAGACCCAGTACTTC
CASSTEEMAGAAQETQYF
>TRBJ2-1|NA|NA|TRBV10-3
TGTGCCATCAAACGGGACTCCCGATTAAACAATGAGCAGTTCTTC
CAIKRDSRLNNEQFF
>TRBJ1-5|NA|NA|TRBV6-5
TGTGCCAGCAGACCCGGGGGCAATCAGCCCCAGCATTTT
CASRPGGNQPQHF